This T cell receptor (beta chain) emerged from a study of cytomegalovirus exposure and HLA in healthy donors. Regarding the study as a whole: In a later analysis, CMV-associated beta chains were mostly HLA-associated, it appeared. What TCR beta sequences reportedly achieved was accurate prediction of HLA-A and HLA-B alleles in most subjects. V segments that were indistinguishable, TRBV6-2 and TRBV6-3 among them, were omitted from analysis.

Germline V gene sequence: CDR1 SGHRS, CDR2 YFSETQ. Trimming took off 5 bases at V and 8 bases at J, with 16 bases between the two ends. This CDR3 spans 14 amino acids. In the PCR, 60 Vbeta and 13 Jbeta primers were used. Clones were read by immunoSEQ multiplex PCR, and TCRdb kept only the in-frame ones, dropping some. The sample holds about 190,000 clones, roughly 80% seen once. As regards this clone: As yet, its antigen is unknown.

Material: PBMCs. This chain connects TRBV5-1 to TRBJ1-4; possibly TRBD1 for D (6 bases). This clonotype originated in a man aged 50 to 59 in good health and CMV-seronegative. This CDR3 reads CASRGAFREEKLFF. CDR3 DNA: TGCGCCAGCAGGGGGGCTTTCAGGGAAGAAAAACTGTTTTTT.